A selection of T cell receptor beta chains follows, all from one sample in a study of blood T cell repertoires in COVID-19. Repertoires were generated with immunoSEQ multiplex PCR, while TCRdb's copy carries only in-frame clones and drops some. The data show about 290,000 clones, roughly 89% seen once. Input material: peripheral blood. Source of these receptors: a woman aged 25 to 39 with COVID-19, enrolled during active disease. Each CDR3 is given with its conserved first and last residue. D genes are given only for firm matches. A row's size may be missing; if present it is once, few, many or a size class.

CDR3nt: TGTGCCAGCAGCTTAGGTTATACCGGCTCTGGAAACACCATATATTTT
CDR3aa: CASSLGYTGSGNTIYF
abundance: -
v_gene: TRBV11-3
j_gene: TRBJ1-3
d_gene: -
len: 16

CDR3nt: TGCGCCAGCAGCTTGGGCCCAGGGGGCAGACCCTACAATGAGCAGTTCTTC
CDR3aa: CASSLGPGGRPYNEQFF
abundance: -
v_gene: TRBV5-1
j_gene: TRBJ2-1
d_gene: TRBD1
len: 17

CDR3nt: TGTGCCAGCAGCTCTACTGGGACAGCCCGTGCTGGGGCTTTCTTT
CDR3aa: CASSSTGTARAGAFF
abundance: few
v_gene: TRBV7-2
j_gene: TRBJ1-1
d_gene: TRBD1
len: 15

CDR3nt: TGTGCCAGCAGTCCCCAGGGGGCGGGGAATGAAAAACTGTTTTTT
CDR3aa: CASSPQGAGNEKLFF
abundance: -
v_gene: TRBV2
j_gene: TRBJ1-4
d_gene: TRBD1
len: 15

CDR3nt: TGTGCCAGCAATTCCAGAGCGCCAGGGCCAAGTAATTCACCCCTCCACTTT
CDR3aa: CASNSRAPGPSNSPLHF
abundance: -
v_gene: TRBV27
j_gene: TRBJ1-6
d_gene: -
len: 17

CDR3nt: TGCGCCAGCAGCTTGGGAGGGCCTAACTATGGCTACACCTTC
CDR3aa: CASSLGGPNYGYTF
abundance: once
v_gene: TRBV5-1
j_gene: TRBJ1-2
d_gene: -
len: 14

CDR3nt: TGTGCCAGCAGCTCCCTCGGGACTAGCGGGGGTAGTACGCAGTATTTT
CDR3aa: CASSSLGTSGGSTQYF
abundance: -
v_gene: TRBV7-8
j_gene: TRBJ2-3
d_gene: TRBD2
len: 16

CDR3nt: TGTGCCAGCAGTCCTACTAGGGAGACCCAGTACTTC
CDR3aa: CASSPTRETQYF
abundance: -
v_gene: TRBV6-5
j_gene: TRBJ2-5
d_gene: -
len: 12

CDR3nt: TGTGCCAGCAGTCCTAGCGGGGGGGCCTCCTACGAGCAGTACTTC
CDR3aa: CASSPSGGASYEQYF
abundance: -
v_gene: TRBV2
j_gene: TRBJ2-7
d_gene: TRBD2
len: 15

CDR3nt: TGTGCCAGCAGTACCGGGACAGCCCAAGAGACCCAGTACTTC
CDR3aa: CASSTGTAQETQYF
abundance: -
v_gene: TRBV5-4
j_gene: TRBJ2-5
d_gene: TRBD1
len: 14